This T cell receptor (beta chain) originates from a study of early stage breast cancer tumors. Study in general: About eight ER+/PR+/HER2- tumors were invasive ductal; a few were invasive lobular. Study conclusions and caveats: Most shared enriched TCRB sequences were commonly generated ones. Comparing each tissue with blood distinguished tumor from normal in most of the 16 patients.

Germline-derived CDR1 and CDR2 are LNHDA and SQIVND (reference sequence). Trimming shortened V by 1 base and J by 0 bases, and 7 bases separated the two germline ends. CDR3 length equals 15 residues. Sequencing was performed with immunoSEQ multiplex PCR; in TCRdb, only in-frame clones are kept and a portion is missing. The repertoire includes about 36,000 clones, 74% of them detected once, and over 6% sits in the top ten. In the case of this clone: The antigen is not known.

The sequencing sample was made of blood. The chain is built from TRBV19 and TRBJ1-5; D remains ambiguous. This receptor was identified in a person between 55 and 69 years old with breast cancer. CDR3 bases: TGTGCCAGTAGTATAGTCCTCTATAGCAATCAGCCCCAGCATTTT. Amino acids: CASSIVLYSNQPQHF.